The entry below describes one T cell receptor (beta chain). This sample was included in a study of blood T cell repertoires in COVID-19. Study at large: Acute and convalescent COVID-19 samples came from the United States, Italy and Spain. Sources were T cells, B-cell-depleted T cells, or PBMCs; the material itself was cDNA or gDNA.

Per the original data handling: Quantification of nucleated cells was approximated via reference gene primer amplification. Data came from immunoSEQ multiplex PCR; TCRdb stores just in-frame clones and leaves some out. The V and J calls and clone size come from that table; D and trimming were worked out from the DNA. The table has about 200,000 clones, 80% to 90% seen once. CDR1 and CDR2 from the germline V gene are SGDLS and YYNGEE. The V and J ends lost 1 base and 0 bases respectively, with 10 bases between them. This CDR3 is built from 15 residues. The specimen sequenced was peripheral blood. The TCR sequence derives from a woman in her 70s with active or convalescent COVID-19. The chain joins TRBV9 to TRBJ2-5, with a tentative D call TRBD2 (6 bases). In nucleotides, the CDR3 is TGTGCCAGCAGCGTACGACTAGGTTACCAAGAGACCCAGTACTTC. This encodes CASSVRLGYQETQYF.